This T cell receptor beta chain was profiled in a study of cytomegalovirus exposure and HLA in healthy donors. Notes on the study in general: The listing of roughly 160 TCR beta chains classed them as cytomegalovirus-associated.

The primer mix had 60 Vbeta and 13 Jbeta primers. Clones were sequenced by immunoSEQ multiplex PCR, and TCRdb holds only the in-frame ones, with some missing. This sample has tens of thousands of clones, with more than 65% found just once. In regard to this clone: The antigen is unknown.

The TCR comes from a man aged 55 to 70 in good health and CMV-seronegative. The sequenced sample was PBMCs.

Written as DNA, the CDR3 is TGTGCCAGCAGACTAACAGGGGGCGATCAGCCCCAGCATTTT. Translation: CASRLTGGDQPQHF. The chain uses TRBV28 and TRBJ1-5; 9 nucleotides match TRBD1. Germline V gene data show CDR1 as MDHEN and CDR2 as SYDVKM. The V gene end was trimmed by 6 bases and the J gene end by 5 bases; junction bases not matched to a gene: 5. The CDR3 sequence is 14 residues long.